The clone carrying this TCR beta chain was picked up a small number of times. The antigen remains unidentified. These data come from a study of CD8 T cells in ankylosing spondylitis. Per germline, CDR1 MNHNS and CDR2 SASEGT. Trimming removed 6 bases from V and 2 bases from J; junction bases left unmatched: 10. This CDR3 is 16 amino acids long. General study results and limits: In ankylosing spondylitis patients, matched synovial fluid reportedly showed significant enrichment of disease-linked clones. Ankylosing spondylitis blood seemed to carry a telltale TCR beta motif made of eight highly homologous variants. Clones linked to disease, bearing a CD8+ phenotype, were relatively rare in peripheral blood.

One entry per CDR3 protein, called by TCRdb with MiXCR from the 5' RACE reads. The data contain hundreds of thousands of distinct CDR3 sequences, 12% of them singletons. The sequencing input was blood, either unsorted or a sorted T cell fraction (not recorded which). The receptor comes from a male donor with ankylosing spondylitis. The V and J genes are TRBV6-1 and TRBJ1-2; 9 bases align to TRBD1. The CDR3 DNA reads TGTGCCAGCAGACTGGACAGGGGCCTTGGAAACTATGGCTACACCTTC. Amino acid sequence: CASRLDRGLGNYGYTF.